The clone carrying this TCR beta chain came up a few times. The antigen remains unidentified. The sample belongs to a study of post-analysis software for immune sequencing data. Presence of unique molecular identifiers characterized the TCR beta cDNA libraries. cDNA molecules numbering 400,000 to 550,000 came from approximately 1 to 10 million T cells. Each CDR3 protein is one row after TCRdb ran MiXCR on the PCR reads. In the table there are about 460,000 distinct CDR3 sequences, around 40% of which are singletons. General study results and limits: By F measure, samples from a shared preparation batch strongly co-clustered. In multiple sclerosis, normalized Chao1 diversity was significantly below that of controls.

This clonotype was sampled from a girl aged 10-17 years with multiple sclerosis. The sample comprised blood.

The CDR3 region has the DNA TGCAGCGTTTTCACCCCGGGCCTCAACTATGGCTACACCTTC. Amino acid sequence: CSVFTPGLNYGYTF. The chain carries TRBV29-1 and TRBJ1-2; unclear D gene. V was trimmed by 5 bases and J by 2 bases, leaving 15 bases between them. In germline, CDR1 is SQVTM, CDR2 ANQGSEA. CDR3 length: 14 residues.